These T cell receptor beta chains were read from a single sample in a study of cytomegalovirus exposure and HLA in healthy donors. Profiling relied on immunoSEQ multiplex PCR, and the TCRdb table lists in-frame clones only, not all of them. The data show 90,000 to 100,000 clones, 78% seen once. The specimen was PBMCs. Receptors were obtained from a middle-aged woman in good health and CMV-seronegative. Each CDR3 is given with its conserved first and last residue. Fields, in order: J gene, clone size, D gene, V gene, CDR3 DNA, CDR3 protein. A D gene is named only where the DNA matches it firmly. Rows may omit the clone size; those that give it use once, few, many or a size class.

>TRBJ1-4|-|TRBD1|TRBV15
TGTGCCACCAGCGATCGAGGACAGGGCAGCGGAAAACTGTTTTTT
CATSDRGQGSGKLFF
>TRBJ2-1|-|TRBD2|TRBV6-4
TGTGCCAGCAGTAAGATAGCGGGAGGAGGATCGAATGAGCAGTTCTTC
CASSKIAGGGSNEQFF
>TRBJ2-5|-|-|TRBV10-3
TGTGCCATCAGTGACAGGGCGCCACAAGAGACCCAGTACTTC
CAISDRAPQETQYF
>TRBJ2-2|-|TRBD1|TRBV6-1
TGTGCCGGAAAGGACAGGGGTCATGCCGGGGAGCTGTTTTTT
CAGKDRGHAGELFF
>TRBJ2-1|-|TRBD2|TRBV10-2
TGCGCCAGCAGGGGCCTAGCGGGAGGTTGGAATGAGCAGTTCTTC
CASRGLAGGWNEQFF
>TRBJ2-7|-|-|TRBV27
TGTGCCAGCAGTTTCCAGGGGGGACGATCCTACGAGCAGTACTTC
CASSFQGGRSYEQYF
>TRBJ1-5|-|-|TRBV4-3
TGCGCCAGCAGCCAAGATCCGGGGAAAACCCAGCATTTT
CASSQDPGKTQHF
>TRBJ1-1|once|-|TRBV18
TGTGCCAGCTCCAGTCGGGGGGACACTGAAGCTTTCTTT
CASSSRGDTEAFF
>TRBJ1-1|-|-|TRBV7-3
TGTGCCAGCAGCTTAAGTCACGACACCCCGAACACTGAAGCTTTCTTT
CASSLSHDTPNTEAFF
>TRBJ1-5|-|-|TRBV2
TGTGCCAGCAGTGACACGCAGGTATTGAGCAATCAGCCCCAGCATTTT
CASSDTQVLSNQPQHF
>TRBJ1-2|once|TRBD1|TRBV6-5
TGTGCCAGCACCCAGACAGGGGACGGCGGCTACACCTTC
CASTQTGDGGYTF
>TRBJ1-1|few|-|TRBV29-1
TGCAGCGTGGTTCGACAGAACACTGAAGCTTTCTTT
CSVVRQNTEAFF
>TRBJ2-1|few|TRBD2|TRBV6-4
TGTGCCAGCAGTGGTGAAGCGGGGCCCGTTGGCAATGAGCAGTTCTTC
CASSGEAGPVGNEQFF
>TRBJ2-7|-|-|TRBV5-6
TGTGCCAGCAGCCCGGCCGGTAGCGGTCCCTCCTACGAGCAGTACTTC
CASSPAGSGPSYEQYF